These 5 T cell receptor beta chains were all obtained from the same sample, sequenced in a study of cytomegalovirus exposure and HLA in healthy donors. Use of 60 Vbeta and 13 Jbeta primers characterized the PCR. Data came from immunoSEQ multiplex PCR; TCRdb stores just in-frame clones and leaves some out. The sample includes about 240,000 clones, 80% to 85% of them seen just once. The sample taken for sequencing was PBMCs. These receptors were obtained from an older woman in good health and CMV-seropositive.

This rearrangement joins TRBV7-3 to TRBJ1-6, with D perhaps TRBD1 (5 bases). CDR1 is SGHTA, CDR2 FQGTGA, per germline. V was clipped by 1 base and J by 10 bases, with 11 bases between them. The CDR3 runs 14 residues. The CDR3 loop is CASSLSPGSSPLHF. As DNA, the CDR3 is TGTGCCAGCAGCTTAAGTCCAGGGTCATCACCCCTCCACTTT.

The rearrangement uses TRBV6-6 and TRBJ1-1; the D gene is possibly TRBD1 (6 bases). The V end was cut by 4 bases, the J end by 1 base, with 13 bases between. The CDR3 covers 15 residues. CDR1 is MNHNY and CDR2 is SVGAGI in the germline V gene (reference sequence). CDR3 DNA sequence: TGTGCCAGCAGTTCCGCCGGACAGCCGAACACTGAAGCTTTCTTT. It specifies CASSSAGQPNTEAFF.

The chain couples TRBV5-1 to TRBJ2-6; the match to TRBD1 covers 7 bases. The CDR3 sequence is 17 residues long. The junction had 4 bases not matched to a gene; V was cut back by 0 bases and J by 1 base. The germline CDR1 and CDR2 sequences are SGHRS and YFSETQ. The CDR3 loop reads CASSLEGQFSGANVLTF. For the CDR3, the DNA is TGCGCCAGCAGCTTGGAGGGACAGTTTTCTGGGGCCAACGTCCTGACTTTC.

This chain joins TRBV27 and TRBJ2-1; D might be TRBD1 (5 bases). Trimming shortened V by 4 bases and J by 6 bases, and 16 bases separated the two germline ends. Germline lookup yields CDR1 MNHEY and CDR2 SMNVEV (reference sequence). This CDR3 is 15 amino acids long. The CDR3 sequence is CASSSSPGHFNEQFF. The CDR3, as DNA: TGTGCCAGCAGTTCCAGCCCAGGACACTTCAATGAGCAGTTCTTC.

The J gene is TRBJ2-7, the V gene TRBV14; D may be TRBD2 (6 bases). The CDR3 spans 14 residues. Trimming pared 4 bases from V and 3 bases from J, leaving 13 bases between. From germline, CDR1 is SGHDN and CDR2 FVKESK. DNA of the CDR3: TGTGCCAGCAGCCCGGGACTCCGTATCTACGAGCAGTACTTC. It yields the protein CASSPGLRIYEQYF.